This entry describes one T cell receptor (beta chain). The antigen it binds to is not known. No per-base quality is available; no much larger clone lies one base away. These data originate in a study of cytomegalovirus exposure and HLA in healthy donors (dated by TCRdb to 2017 to 2019). Regarding the complete study: A later analysis indicated that the roughly 120 validation repertoires were generated on the platform also employed for the 700 or so repertoires of the first cohort. The study was designed to test whether signatures of past pathogen exposure could be identified by cataloging public T cell receptors. Along with the approximately 650-subject first cohort, a separate validation cohort of over a hundred different subjects was used. The study combined high-throughput TCR immunosequencing, statistical association of individual TCRs with disease status, and machine learning to predict cytomegalovirus infection status. What the work shows at the level of the full study, not this receptor alone: The validation cohort had no HLA typing available for a later analysis, so co-occurrence within that cohort was assessed over all 120 or so repertoires. In a later analysis, TCRs clustered in the first cohort were found to also tend to co-occur in the 110 or so validation repertoires, with about 93% of cluster scores above 0. While some public TCRs were present in many individuals, most TCR sequences turned up only very rarely across donors. The study gave a list of under 200 TCR beta chains associated with cytomegalovirus. Three of the identified cytomegalovirus-associated TCR beta chains were confirmed in vitro to be specific for cytomegalovirus antigens. It was suggested by the authors that the approach could potentially be generalized to other disease states and immunological phenotypes. The classifier was reported to diagnose cytomegalovirus status with high specificity and sensitivity in both the original and validation cohorts.

The donors were included in the validation cohort of over a hundred subjects, a group kept apart from the roughly 670-subject first cohort. Cut back by 0 bases and 2 bases, the V and J ends lie 11 bases apart. The CDR3 covers 15 residues, taking in both the cysteine and the phenylalanine. Just CDR3 DNA is preserved here, 45 bases in frame from base 1. For CDR1 and CDR2, the germline V gene lists SGHDT and YYEEEE. To prepare the library, the immunoSEQ multiplex PCR assay was applied. The study's own analysis went as follows. A statistical classification framework was built for diagnosing cytomegalovirus status from the catalog of TCR beta chain sequences. TCRdb's version of the immuneACCESS table is confined to in-frame rearrangements and falls short of the full clone set. An unresolved V gene accounts for under half of the shortfall where checked; the remainder is of unknown origin. V and J calls and clone size come straight from that table; D and trimming were deduced from the DNA. The sample profile shows about 240,000 clones; approximately 86% of them were found once. Of the sample, 1% to 1.5% falls within the top ten clones.

The receptor was derived from a woman aged 30 to 39 in good health and CMV-seropositive. The sequencing input was PBMCs. The chain is made from TRBV5-6 and TRBJ1-1; too little of a D gene remains to name it. Here the CDR3 is given as CASSLGSLLNTEAFF. The nucleotide sequence reads as follows: TGTGCCAGCAGCTTGGGCAGTCTTCTCAACACTGAAGCTTTCTTT.